These 28 T cell receptor beta chains came from one sample sequenced in a study of blood T cell repertoires in COVID-19. Some clones are missing from TCRdb's copy, which holds only in-frame ones; the method was immunoSEQ multiplex PCR. The sample gives tens of thousands of clones, roughly 82% of which show up once; 6% to 7.5% is in the top ten. The sample consisted of peripheral blood. These receptors were obtained from a man aged 50 or older with active or convalescent COVID-19.

V gene TRBV5-4 combines with J gene TRBJ1-6, with D possibly matching TRBD1 (6 bases). The germline V gene has CDR1 SGHNT and CDR2 YYREEE (reference sequence). V was trimmed by 4 bases and J by 5 bases, leaving 13 bases between them. The CDR3 is 15 residues long. Here the CDR3 DNA reads TGTGCCAGCAGCCCCGGGGCAGGGGATAATTCACCCCTCCACTTT. Its protein is CASSPGAGDNSPLHF.

This clone was picked up one time. This chain joins TRBV27 and TRBJ2-3; tentative D call: TRBD2 (7 bases). Germline CDR1 MNHEY, CDR2 SMNVEV (reference sequence). V was pared by 0 bases and J by 9 bases, with 16 bases between. CDR3 size: 15 residues. CDR3 loop: CASSLSGGGVRTQYF. Written as DNA, the CDR3 is TGTGCCAGCAGTTTATCCGGCGGGGGCGTGCGGACGCAGTATTTT.

This clone was seen only a few times. This chain connects TRBV6-5 to TRBJ2-7, with a tentative D call TRBD1 (6 bases). This CDR3 is 15 amino acids long. Germline V gene sequence: CDR1 MNHEY, CDR2 SVGAGI. V lost 0 bases, J lost 1 base, and 10 bases lay in between. CDR3 nucleotide sequence: TGTGCCAGCAGTTACTCGAGTAGGGGGTCCTACGAGCAGTACTTC. Encoded protein: CASSYSSRGSYEQYF.

The chain uses TRBV10-2 and TRBJ2-5, with D maybe TRBD1 (5 bases). The CDR3 spans 14 residues. V gave up 11 bases and J gave up 4 bases, with 20 bases separating them. Germline CDR1 reads WSHSY; CDR2 reads SAAADI. DNA of the CDR3: TGCGCCGACAGTCAGGGCGGCTTCGGAGAGACCCAGTACTTC. It encodes CADSQGGFGETQYF.

This chain uses TRBV5-4 with TRBJ2-1, with 10 bases that match TRBD1. Germline CDR1 reads SGHNT; CDR2 reads YYREEE (reference sequence). The CDR3 length is 15 residues. The J segment lost 3 bases and the V segment lost 2 bases, leaving 2 bases of the junction unmatched. The CDR3 region has the DNA TGTGCCAGCAGCTTAGGGACAGGGGACTACAATGAGCAGTTCTTC. This sequence encodes CASSLGTGDYNEQFF.

The V gene is TRBV7-9, the J gene TRBJ1-5, with TRBD1 matching 8 bases. The V segment lost 1 base and the J segment 6 bases; nucleotides outside the gene matches: 2. The CDR3 contains 14 residues. Looked up from germline, CDR1 is SEHNR and CDR2 is FQNEAQ (reference sequence). This CDR3 reads CASSLGDRGQPQHF. The DNA of the CDR3 is TGTGCCAGCAGCTTAGGCGACAGGGGTCAGCCCCAGCATTTT.

The CDR3 here is CASSMGLAGAETQYF. CDR3 sequence (DNA): TGTGCCAGTAGTATGGGACTAGCGGGGGCGGAGACCCAGTACTTC. The chain is built from TRBV19 and TRBJ2-5, with TRBD2 matching 14 bases. The length of the CDR3 is 15 residues. The germline gives CDR1 LNHDA, CDR2 SQIVND (reference sequence). V dropped 3 bases and J dropped 5; count of bases not matched to a gene: 2.

The V call is TRBV24-1, the J call TRBJ2-3, with a possible D match to TRBD2 (5 bases). From germline, CDR1 is KGHDR and CDR2 SFDVKD. The CDR3 contains 14 residues. V was pared by 7 bases and J by 2 bases, with 12 bases between. CDR3 residues: CATRRGGPTDTQYF. Written as DNA, the CDR3 is TGTGCCACCAGACGAGGCGGGCCCACAGATACGCAGTATTTT.

The rearrangement links TRBV5-1 to TRBJ2-5; D not certain. Germline lookup yields CDR1 SGHRS and CDR2 YFSETQ. V was clipped by 7 bases and J by 1 base, with 5 bases between them. This CDR3 is 11 amino acids long. The CDR3 nucleotides read TGCGCCAGCGCGTCCCAAGAGACCCAGTACTTC. Its protein product is CASASQETQYF. Using reference TRBV5-1 and TRBJ2-5 for the parts outside the CDR3, the full variable domain is KAGVTQTPRYLIKTRGQQVTLSCSPISGHRSVSWYQQTPGQGLQFLFEYFSETQRNKGNFPGRFSGRQFSNSRSEMNVSTLELGDSALYLCASASQETQYFGPGTRLLVL.

This clone was counted a single time. This sequence joins TRBV5-1 and TRBJ1-2, with D unresolved. The germline CDR1 and CDR2 sequences are SGHRS and YFSETQ. This CDR3 region has 15 residues. V dropped 0 bases and J dropped 2 bases, with 11 bases sitting between them. The CDR3 DNA follows: TGCGCCAGCAGCTTGGGACTGGAAGAGAACTATGGCTACACCTTC. Residues: CASSLGLEENYGYTF. The complete variable domain, with remaining parts taken from reference TRBV5-1 and TRBJ1-2, reads KAGVTQTPRYLIKTRGQQVTLSCSPISGHRSVSWYQQTPGQGLQFLFEYFSETQRNKGNFPGRFSGRQFSNSRSEMNVSTLELGDSALYLCASSLGLEENYGYTFGSGTRLTVV.

This sequence joins TRBV7-9 and TRBJ1-2, with D possibly matching TRBD1 (5 bases). The germline V gene has CDR1 SEHNR and CDR2 FQNEAQ (reference sequence). The CDR3 length is 15 residues. V was trimmed by 5 bases and J by 4 bases, leaving 17 bases between them. The CDR3 DNA reads as TGTGCCAGCAGCCAACAGACAGTTGAGGTCTATGGCTACACCTTC. It translates to CASSQQTVEVYGYTF.

A single count supports this clone. The chain is built from TRBV29-1 and TRBJ1-2; TRBD1 matches 8 bases. Germline V CDR1 and CDR2: SQVTM, ANQGSEA. The CDR3 consists of 13 residues. V lost 4 bases and J lost 4; bases outside the gene matches: 5. CDR3 region: CSVVQGAGYGYTF. For the CDR3, the DNA is TGCAGCGTTGTCCAGGGGGCCGGCTATGGCTACACCTTC.

The chain couples TRBV5-5 to TRBJ1-5; maybe TRBD1 (5 bases). Trimming left V 2 bases short and J 5 bases short, with 14 bases between. Germline CDR1 reads SGHKS; CDR2 reads YYEKEE (reference sequence). The CDR3 spans 15 residues. The CDR3 loop is CASSFEGRADQPQHF. CDR3 DNA: TGTGCCAGCAGCTTCGAAGGCAGGGCCGATCAGCCCCAGCATTTT.

This chain uses TRBV11-3 with TRBJ2-3, with D tentatively TRBD2 (5 bases). CDR1 is SGHNT and CDR2 is YENEEA in the germline V gene. Trimming removed 5 bases from V and 5 bases from J, with 8 bases in between. This CDR3 region has 12 residues. DNA for the CDR3: TGTGCCAGCAGCCACGCGGGAGATACGCAGTATTTT. Translation gives CASSHAGDTQYF.

This chain links TRBV3-1 (or the pseudogene TRBV3-2) with TRBJ2-3, with a tentative D call TRBD2 (6 bases). The CDR3 totals 17 residues. Germline CDR1 and CDR2: LGHDT and YNNKEL (reference sequence). Between the trimmed V and J ends, which lost 4 bases and 0 bases, there was a span of 17 bases. The DNA for the CDR3 is TGTGCCAGCAGCCCATTCGCGGGGAGTCTAAGCACAGATACGCAGTATTTT. This codes for CASSPFAGSLSTDTQYF.

The chain couples TRBV9 to TRBJ2-1; 7 nucleotides line up with TRBD1. The CDR3 has 18 amino acids. CDR1 SGDLS and CDR2 YYNGEE come from the germline V gene. Losses at the gene ends were 0 bases for V and 1 base for J; bases not matched to a gene: 10. CDR3 sequence: CASSVGRGSSRSYNEQFF. CDR3 in DNA: TGTGCCAGCAGCGTAGGCAGGGGGTCATCCCGGTCCTACAATGAGCAGTTCTTC.

The chain carries TRBV18 and TRBJ1-6, with 11 bases matching TRBD1. CDR1 and CDR2 from the germline V gene are KGHSH and LQKENI. Unmatched junction bases numbered 4, after V lost 0 bases and J lost 6 bases. The CDR3 covers 17 residues. Here the CDR3 DNA reads TGTGCCAGCTCACCACCTGGGACAGGGGGGACTAATTCACCCCTCCACTTT. The encoded protein is CASSPPGTGGTNSPLHF.

This chain joins TRBV9 and TRBJ2-7; unclear D gene. Germline lookup yields CDR1 SGDLS and CDR2 YYNGEE. Trimming removed 4 bases from V and 0 bases from J, with 11 bases in between. CDR3 size: 14 residues. CDR3 in amino acids: CASSTTESSYEQYF. The CDR3 nucleotides read TGTGCCAGCAGCACAACAGAGAGCTCCTACGAGCAGTACTTC. Drawing the rest from reference TRBV9 and TRBJ2-7, the complete variable domain is DSGVTQTPKHLITATGQRVTLRCSPRSGDLSVYWYQQSLDQGLQFLIQYYNGEERAKGNILERFSAQQFPDLHSELNLSSLELGDSALYFCASSTTESSYEQYFGPGTRLTVT.

This chain connects TRBV7-2 to TRBJ2-3; possibly TRBD2 for D (6 bases). This CDR3 has 16 residues. Trimming removed 2 bases from V and 2 bases from J, with 14 bases in between. Germline V gives CDR1 SGHTA, CDR2 FQGNSA. The CDR3 DNA reads TGTGCCAGCAGCTTATTTGGTGGGGGGAACACAGATACGCAGTATTTT. Its translation is CASSLFGGGNTDTQYF.

The V gene is TRBV12-3 or TRBV12-4, the J gene TRBJ1-4; 7 positions agree with TRBD1. V lost 5 bases and J lost 10; bases outside the gene matches: 4. This CDR3 contains 12 residues. This CDR3 is CASSPQGVKLFF. The CDR3 DNA reads TGTGCCAGCAGTCCTCAGGGGGTAAAACTGTTTTTT.

This chain uses TRBV2 with TRBJ1-2; 8 positions match TRBD1. The V gene's germline CDR1 is SNHLY and CDR2 FYNNEI. This CDR3 has 14 amino acids. Losses at the gene ends were 6 bases for V and 4 bases for J; bases not matched to a gene: 7. The CDR3 sequence is CASSMTGVGYGYTF. CDR3 DNA: TGTGCCAGCAGCATGACAGGGGTGGGCTATGGCTACACCTTC. Based on the CDR3 plus reference TRBV2 and TRBJ1-2, the full variable domain is EPEVTQTPSHQVTQMGQEVILRCVPISNHLYFYWYRQILGQKVEFLVSFYNNEISEKSEIFDDQFSVERPDGSNFTLKIRSTKLEDSAMYFCASSMTGVGYGYTFGSGTRLTVV.

This chain joins TRBV6-1 and TRBJ2-1; 10 nucleotides line up with TRBD2. The CDR3 is 16 residues long. Germline-derived CDR1 and CDR2 are MNHNS and SASEGT. V lost 2 bases, J lost 7 bases, and 8 bases stayed unmatched. The CDR3 bases are TGTGCCAGCAGTGAATCGCTAGCGGGGGTGTTTAATGAGCAGTTCTTC. Residues: CASSESLAGVFNEQFF.

The J gene is TRBJ2-2, the V gene TRBV3-1 (or the pseudogene TRBV3-2); 7 bases map to TRBD2. The CDR3 has 15 amino acids. In germline, CDR1 is LGHDT, CDR2 YNNKEL (reference sequence). V was pared by 4 bases and J by 3 bases, with 5 bases of the junction left unmatched. The CDR3 nucleotides read TGTGCCAGCAGCCCTGAGACTAGCTACACCGGGGAGCTGTTTTTT. Translated: CASSPETSYTGELFF.

The V call is TRBV2, the J call TRBJ2-1; TRBD2 aligns across 7 bases. CDR1 and CDR2 (germline): SNHLY, FYNNEI. This CDR3 comprises 15 residues. V shed 1 base, J shed 3 bases, and the junction held 3 bases outside the gene matches. The CDR3 DNA reads as TGTGCCAGCAGTGAAGAGTCTAGCGGCTACAATGAGCAGTTCTTC. Amino acid sequence: CASSEESSGYNEQFF.

V is TRBV9 and J is TRBJ2-5, with 7 bases lining up with TRBD2. Per the germline V gene, CDR1 is SGDLS and CDR2 is YYNGEE. The CDR3 contains 15 residues. Trimming at V came to 0 bases and at J to 2 bases, leaving 4 bases not matched to a gene. The CDR3 here is CASSVAPSGQETQYF. The CDR3 coding sequence is TGTGCCAGCAGCGTAGCGCCTAGCGGACAAGAGACCCAGTACTTC.

The chain recombines TRBV3-1 (or the pseudogene TRBV3-2) with TRBJ1-5; D is undetermined. This CDR3 has 16 amino acids. The germline V gene has CDR1 LGHDT and CDR2 YNNKEL (reference sequence). The V and J ends lost 0 bases and 10 bases respectively, with 19 bases between them. The CDR3 sequence is CASSQDPGPGLSPQHF. Written as DNA, the CDR3 is TGTGCCAGCAGCCAAGATCCGGGCCCGGGATTAAGTCCCCAGCATTTT.

This chain uses TRBV10-3 with TRBJ1-1, with D tentatively TRBD1 (5 bases). V was pared by 0 bases and J by 1 base, with 33 bases between. CDR1 is ENHRY and CDR2 is SYGVKD in the germline V gene. The CDR3 extends over 23 amino acids. The CDR3 region is CAISESKSTSRYGSRDWNTEAFF. The DNA of the CDR3 is TGTGCCATCAGTGAGTCGAAGTCTACTTCGAGATATGGAAGCCGGGACTGGAACACTGAAGCTTTCTTT.

The gene calls are TRBV7-6 and TRBJ2-7; 8 bases match TRBD2. Per germline, CDR1 SGHVS and CDR2 FNYEAQ. Trimming took 5 bases from V and 1 from J; bases not matched to a gene: 10. The CDR3 totals 16 residues. The CDR3, as DNA: TGTGCCAGCAGCCTCGGGGCAGCGGGGGCGTCCTACGAGCAGTACTTC. Protein sequence: CASSLGAAGASYEQYF.